This TCR beta chain was sequenced in a study of blood T cell repertoires in COVID-19. The assay was immunoSEQ multiplex PCR, and TCRdb's table has in-frame clones only and misses some. The sample lists over 200,000 clones, more than 80% seen once, with approximately 2.4% in the top ten. Germline-derived CDR1 and CDR2 are LNHDA and SQIVND (reference sequence). This CDR3 contains 12 residues. V lost 3 bases and J lost 3, with 6 bases in between. The rearrangement joins TRBV19 to TRBJ2-7; a weak D match, TRBD1 (5 bases). Sequencing was done on a sample of peripheral blood. This clonotype originated in a man between 25 and 39 years old with COVID-19, enrolled during active disease. In DNA form, the CDR3 reads TGTGCCAGTAGTATCGACAGCTACGAGCAGTACTTC. This translates into CASSIDSYEQYF. Drawing the rest from reference TRBV19 and TRBJ2-7, the complete variable domain is DGGITQSPKYLFRKEGQNVTLSCEQNLNHDAMYWYRQDPGQGLRLIYYSQIVNDFQKGDIAEGYSVSREKKESFPLTVTSAQKNPTAFYLCASSIDSYEQYFGPGTRLTVT.